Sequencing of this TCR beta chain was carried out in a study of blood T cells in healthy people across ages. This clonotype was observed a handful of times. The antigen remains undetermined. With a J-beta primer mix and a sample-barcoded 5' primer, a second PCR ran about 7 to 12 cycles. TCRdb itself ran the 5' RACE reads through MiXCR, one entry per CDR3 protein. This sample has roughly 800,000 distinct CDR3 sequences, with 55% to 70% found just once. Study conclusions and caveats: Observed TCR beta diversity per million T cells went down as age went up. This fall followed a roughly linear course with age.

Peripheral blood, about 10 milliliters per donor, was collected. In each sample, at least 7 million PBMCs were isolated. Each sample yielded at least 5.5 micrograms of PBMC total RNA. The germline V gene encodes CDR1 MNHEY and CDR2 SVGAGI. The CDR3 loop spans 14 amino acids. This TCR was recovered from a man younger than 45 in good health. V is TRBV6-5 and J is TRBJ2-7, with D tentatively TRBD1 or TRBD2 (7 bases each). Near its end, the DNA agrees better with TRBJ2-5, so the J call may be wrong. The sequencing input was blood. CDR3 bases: TGTGCCAGCAGACCCACAGGGGAGGGGGAGACCCAGTACTTC. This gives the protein CASRPTGEGETQYF.